Listed below are T cell receptor beta chains from one sample, sequenced in a study of T cell changes during pregnancy in multiple sclerosis. This table comes from immunoSEQ multiplex PCR, and its TCRdb copy is limited to in-frame clones, with some not included. Here the sample spans 55,000 to 65,000 clones, roughly 93% being singletons. Source: peripheral blood, taken after pregnancy. These receptors were obtained from a female donor with multiple sclerosis, enrolled in a pregnancy study. The CDR3 runs from the conserved cysteine through the conserved F or W. D genes are given only for firm matches. Clone sizes are given selectively: once, few, many, or a class where the clone is expanded.

j_call d_call v_call clone_size cdr3_length cdr3_aa cdr3_nt
TRBJ1-4 - TRBV7-9 - 16 CASSLLRGRDHEKLFF TGTGCCAGCAGCTTACTTCGGGGAAGGGATCATGAAAAACTGTTTTTT
TRBJ1-5 - TRBV7-2 - 15 CASSPGRQDNQPQHF TGTGCCAGCAGCCCCGGTAGGCAGGACAATCAGCCCCAGCATTTT
TRBJ1-5 - TRBV19 - 18 CASSRPRGLGSGNQPQHF TGTGCCAGTAGTCGTCCACGGGGATTGGGTTCTGGCAATCAGCCCCAGCATTTT
TRBJ2-1 TRBD2 TRBV6-6 - 14 CASKSGGRANEQFF TGTGCCAGCAAATCGGGAGGCCGGGCCAATGAGCAGTTCTTC
TRBJ2-7 TRBD2 TRBV5-4 - 15 CASSLTSGSSGEQYF TGTGCCAGCAGCTTGACTAGCGGGAGCTCTGGCGAGCAGTACTTC
TRBJ2-7 - TRBV19 - 12 CASSSHSYEQYF TGTGCCTCAAGCTCCCACTCCTACGAGCAGTACTTC
TRBJ1-1 - TRBV19 - 17 CASSYSGGGRLNTEAFF TGTGCCAGTAGCTACTCCGGTGGGGGCCGGCTGAACACTGAAGCTTTCTTT
TRBJ2-2 TRBD2 TRBV4-2 - 17 CASSPQPSGGNTGELFF TGTGCCAGCAGCCCCCAACCTAGCGGGGGGAACACCGGGGAGCTGTTTTTT
TRBJ2-1 TRBD2 TRBV7-2 - 17 CASSTNSGRAPRNEQFF TGTGCCAGCAGCACCAATAGCGGGAGGGCCCCCAGAAATGAGCAGTTCTTC
TRBJ1-1 TRBD1 TRBV19 - 16 CASSIDTGAWNTEAFF TGTGCCAGTAGTATAGACACAGGGGCGTGGAACACTGAAGCTTTCTTT
TRBJ2-3 TRBD2 TRBV4-3 - 18 CASSHLPTSGRPSDTQYF TGCGCCAGCAGCCACCTACCGACTAGCGGGAGACCCTCAGATACGCAGTATTTT
TRBJ1-1 - TRBV6-5 - 15 CASSYSEGSHTEAFF TGTGCCAGCAGTTACTCGGAGGGGAGCCACACTGAAGCTTTCTTT
TRBJ2-4 TRBD2 TRBV28 - 17 CASSYSGGYLAKNIQYF TGTGCCAGCAGCTATAGCGGGGGCTACTTAGCCAAAAACATTCAGTACTTC
TRBJ1-5 - TRBV2 - 14 CASSEGQGNQPQHF TGTGCCAGCAGTGAAGGGCAGGGAAATCAGCCCCAGCATTTT
TRBJ1-3 - TRBV7-9 once 14 CASSRAGSGNTIYF TGTGCCAGCAGCCGAGCGGGTTCTGGAAACACCATATATTTT
TRBJ2-3 - TRBV28 - 19 CASSHPFIQSGYSTDTQYF TGTGCCAGCAGCCACCCGTTTATTCAGAGCGGGTATAGCACAGATACGCAGTATTTT
TRBJ2-1 - TRBV19 - 12 CASSAGYNEQFF TGTGCCAGTAGTGCAGGGTACAATGAGCAGTTCTTC
TRBJ2-4 - TRBV7-3 - 15 CASSLTGTGGNIQYF TGTGCCAGCAGCTTAACCGGGACTGGTGGAAACATTCAGTACTTC
TRBJ1-2 TRBD1 TRBV19 - 13 CASSRPGTGGYTF TGTGCCAGTAGCCGACCCGGGACAGGTGGCTACACCTTC
TRBJ1-5 - TRBV6-4 - 13 CASSSDSNQPQHF TGTGCCAGCAGTAGCGATAGCAATCAGCCCCAGCATTTT
TRBJ2-2 TRBD2 TRBV4-2 - 17 CASSQEGLAGDTGELFF TGTGCCAGCAGCCAGGAAGGACTAGCGGGGGACACCGGGGAGCTGTTTTTT
TRBJ2-3 TRBD2 TRBV11-2 - 16 CASSDGLAGGTDTQYF TGTGCCAGCAGCGACGGGCTAGCGGGGGGCACAGATACGCAGTATTTT
TRBJ2-3 TRBD2 TRBV9 - 19 CASSDPNLLLAGLTDTQYF TGTGCCAGCAGCGACCCCAATCTTCTACTAGCGGGCCTCACAGATACGCAGTATTTT
TRBJ2-3 - TRBV9 - 13 CASSVVPTDTQYF TGTGCCAGCAGCGTTGTCCCAACAGATACGCAGTATTTT
TRBJ1-1 - TRBV18 - 12 CASSPQHGEAFF TGTGCCAGCTCACCTCAACATGGTGAAGCTTTCTTT
TRBJ2-7 - TRBV6-5 - 13 CASSYSGAYEQYF TGTGCCAGCAGTTACTCAGGGGCCTACGAGCAGTACTTC
TRBJ2-7 - TRBV5-4 - 18 CASSDGLSPLLLMNEQYF TGTGCCAGCAGCGATGGACTGTCCCCCCTACTACTTATGAACGAGCAGTACTTC
TRBJ2-1 - TRBV7-2 - 13 CASSLTDYNEQFF TGTGCCAGCAGCTTGACAGACTACAATGAGCAGTTCTTC
TRBJ1-2 - TRBV6-1 - 15 CASSEGPGIGYGYTF TGTGCCAGCAGTGAAGGGCCAGGGATTGGCTATGGCTACACCTTC
TRBJ1-1 TRBD1 TRBV5-1 - 14 CASSFTGGRTEAFF TGCGCCAGCAGCTTTACAGGGGGCAGGACTGAAGCTTTCTTT
TRBJ2-1 TRBD2 TRBV10-3 - 13 CASRGGEGNEQFF TGTGCCTCACGGGGAGGGGAGGGGAATGAGCAGTTCTTC
TRBJ1-2 - TRBV29-1 once 12 CSAGSSNYGYTF TGCAGCGCCGGGTCTTCTAACTATGGCTACACCTTC
TRBJ2-7 TRBD1 TRBV7-2 - 16 CASSFIFLGQGYEQYF TGTGCCAGCAGCTTTATATTTTTAGGACAGGGGTACGAGCAGTACTTC
TRBJ2-7 - TRBV14 - 14 CASSQYHSSYEQYF TGTGCCAGCAGCCAATATCACAGCTCCTACGAGCAGTACTTC
TRBJ2-7 - TRBV19 - 14 CASSIYRSSYEQYF TGTGCCAGTAGTATCTACAGGAGCTCCTACGAGCAGTACTTC
TRBJ2-7 TRBD2 TRBV9 - 15 CASSGAGTSVYEQYF TGTGCCAGCAGCGGAGCCGGGACTAGCGTCTACGAGCAGTACTTC
TRBJ2-7 - TRBV7-8 - 14 CASSLVGGADEQYF TGTGCCAGCAGCTTAGTAGGGGGGGCCGACGAGCAGTACTTC
TRBJ1-1 - TRBV9 few 15 CASSVEWGEGSKAFF TGTGCCAGCAGCGTAGAATGGGGTGAGGGATCCAAAGCTTTCTTT